Each of the 14 T cell receptor beta chains below was sequenced from the same sample in a study of radiotherapy plus CTLA-4 blockade in lung cancer. Using immunoSEQ multiplex PCR, the repertoire was profiled, and TCRdb retains in-frame clones only, with some absent. Among over 60,000 clones listed, around 86% were seen once. The source material was peripheral blood, sampled from a patient treated with radiotherapy plus ipilimumab. These receptors all come from a human donor with non-small cell lung cancer that progressed on radiotherapy plus ipilimumab.

This clone was seen a single time. The V call is TRBV6-5, the J call TRBJ2-7; maybe TRBD2 (5 bases). Germline CDR1 and CDR2: MNHEY and SVGAGI. The germline V and J ends were trimmed by 0 bases and 1 base, with 10 bases remaining between them. This CDR3 contains 15 residues. CDR3 coding DNA: TGTGCCAGCAGTTACTCCTCCTCGGGATCCTACGAGCAGTACGTC. Encoded protein: CASSYSSSGSYEQYV.

The J gene is TRBJ2-7, the V gene TRBV18, with D hard to call. V was cut by 6 bases and J by 2 bases, with 17 bases left in between. This CDR3 region has 15 residues. CDR1 and CDR2 (germline): KGHSH, LQKENI. CDR3 bases: TGTGCCAGCTCTCCGCGGCGCGACACAGCCTACGAGCAGTACGTC. Translation: CASSPRRDTAYEQYV.

The rearrangement uses TRBV5-1 and TRBJ2-3; 10 bases match TRBD2. Looked up from germline, CDR1 is SGHRS and CDR2 is YFSETQ. This CDR3 spans 16 amino acids. V dropped 7 bases and J dropped 2; count of bases not matched to a gene: 10. CDR3 amino acids: CASGRTSGSYTDTQYF. In DNA form, the CDR3 reads TGCGCCAGCGGGAGGACTAGCGGCTCTTACACAGATACGCAGTATTTT.

This chain links TRBV4-2 with TRBJ2-3; D not certain. V lost 1 base and J 0 bases, leaving 8 bases between the germline ends. Per germline, CDR1 LGHNA and CDR2 YNFKEQ. The CDR3 extends over 15 amino acids. CDR3 sequence: CASSQAGSSTDTQYF. CDR3 in DNA: TGTGCCAGCAGCCAAGCCGGGTCTAGCACAGATACGCAGTATTTT.

The chain is built from TRBV5-1 and TRBJ2-5; tentatively, D is TRBD2 (6 bases). The CDR3 contains 15 residues. Germline values: CDR1 SGHRS, CDR2 YFSETQ. Trimming cost V 5 bases and J 2 bases, with 16 bases left between them. The CDR3 spells CASSTSRDFQETQYF. The DNA for the CDR3 is TGCGCCAGCAGTACTAGCCGAGATTTTCAAGAGACCCAGTACTTC.

The chain has TRBV7-2 and TRBJ2-1; 13 bases map to TRBD2. Germline V gene data show CDR1 as SGHTA and CDR2 as FQGNSA. J gave up 1 base and V 5 bases, and 11 bases lay outside the gene matches. This CDR3 comprises 19 residues. Written as DNA, the CDR3 is TGTGCCAGCAGCGCCCGGACTAGCGGGAGCATTGGTTCCTACAATGAGCAGTTCTTC. Its translation: CASSARTSGSIGSYNEQFF.

The rearrangement links TRBV28 to TRBJ2-7; D possibly uses TRBD1 or TRBD2 (5 bases each). The CDR3 runs to 13 residues. V shed 5 bases and J shed 2 bases, with 10 bases lying between them. Germline CDR1 MDHEN, CDR2 SYDVKM. The CDR3 protein is CASSGDQTYEQYV. CDR3 nucleotides: TGTGCCAGCAGTGGGGACCAGACCTACGAGCAGTACGTC.

The chain links TRBV5-1 to TRBJ2-1; D is ambiguous. Per germline, CDR1 SGHRS and CDR2 YFSETQ. Trimming cost V 5 bases and J 7 bases, with 10 bases left between them. The CDR3 has 12 residues. Here the CDR3 DNA reads TGCGCCAGCAGTATTTCGATGAATGAGCAGTTCTTC. Encoded protein: CASSISMNEQFF.

The chain joins TRBV4-1 to TRBJ2-5, with a possible D match to TRBD2 (6 bases). The CDR3 covers 17 residues. V was shortened by 4 bases and J by 4 bases, with 22 bases between the two germline ends. Germline CDR1 is MGHRA and CDR2 is YSYEKL. CDR3: CASSLGPGSGGRETQYF. CDR3 in DNA: TGCGCCAGCAGCCTAGGGCCCGGGAGTGGGGGGAGAGAGACCCAGTACTTC.

V is TRBV9 and J is TRBJ2-2, with 7 bases identical to TRBD1. J gave up 0 bases and V 5 bases, and 4 bases lay outside the gene matches. The CDR3 extends over 15 amino acids. Germline CDR1 and CDR2: SGDLS and YYNGEE. The DNA for the CDR3 is TGTGCCAGCAGTAGGACAGGATCGAACACCGGGGAGCTGTTTTTT. As protein: CASSRTGSNTGELFF.

This chain uses TRBV18 with TRBJ2-6; D is unresolved. This CDR3 is built from 17 residues. Germline V gives CDR1 KGHSH, CDR2 LQKENI. V was cut by 3 bases and J by 3 bases, with 15 bases left in between. The CDR3 protein is CASSPPSALGGANVLTF. CDR3 DNA sequence: TGTGCCAGCTCACCCCCCAGCGCCCTCGGTGGGGCCAACGTCCTGACTTTC.

The chain has TRBV2 and TRBJ1-3; TRBD1 agrees at 9 bases. Germline assignment: CDR1 SNHLY and CDR2 FYNNEI. Losses at the gene ends were 6 bases for V and 6 bases for J; bases not matched to a gene: 3. The CDR3 is 13 residues long. CDR3 sequence (DNA): TGTGCCAGCAGGACAGGGGGTATAAACACCATATATTTT. This translates into CASRTGGINTIYF.

Points on this clone: A junction end diverges from the germline sequence, so it may reflect a read error. Other DNA sequences from this sample encode an identical CDR3 as well. The J gene is TRBJ1-2, the V gene TRBV7-2; no definite D call. Germline values: CDR1 SGHTA, CDR2 FQGNSA. This CDR3 contains 15 residues. The CDR3 DNA reads as TGCGCCAGCAGCCTAGCAGGTGGCAGTAACTATGGCTACACCTTC. As protein: CASSLAGGSNYGYTF.

The chain couples TRBV19 to TRBJ2-1; 9 nucleotides align to TRBD1. Losses at the gene ends were 10 bases for V and 2 bases for J; bases not matched to a gene: 9. The CDR3 runs 15 residues. Germline assignment: CDR1 LNHDA and CDR2 SQIVND (reference sequence). The CDR3 DNA reads as TGTGCCACGGGGAGGGGACAGGGCACCTACAATGAGCAGTTCTTC. This gives the protein CATGRGQGTYNEQFF.